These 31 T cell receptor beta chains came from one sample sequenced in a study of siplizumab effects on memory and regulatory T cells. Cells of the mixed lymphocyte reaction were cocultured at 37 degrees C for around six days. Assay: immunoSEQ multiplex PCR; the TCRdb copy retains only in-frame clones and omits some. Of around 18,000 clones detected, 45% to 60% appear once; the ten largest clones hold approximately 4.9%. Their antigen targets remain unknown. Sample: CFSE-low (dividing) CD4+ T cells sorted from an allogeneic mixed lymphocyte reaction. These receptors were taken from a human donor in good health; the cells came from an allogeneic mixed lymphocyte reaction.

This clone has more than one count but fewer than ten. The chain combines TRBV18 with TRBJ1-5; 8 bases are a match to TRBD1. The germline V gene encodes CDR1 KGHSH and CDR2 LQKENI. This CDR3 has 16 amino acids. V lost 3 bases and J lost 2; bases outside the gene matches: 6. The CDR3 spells CASSPIQGAGNQPQHF. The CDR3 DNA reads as TGTGCCAGCTCACCCATTCAGGGGGCGGGCAATCAGCCCCAGCATTTT. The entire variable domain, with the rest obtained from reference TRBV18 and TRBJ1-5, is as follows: NAGVMQNPRHLVRRRGQEARLRCSPMKGHSHVYWYRQLPEEGLKFMVYLQKENIIDESGMPKERFSAEFPKEGPSILRIQQVVRGDSAAYFCASSPIQGAGNQPQHFGDGTRLSIL.

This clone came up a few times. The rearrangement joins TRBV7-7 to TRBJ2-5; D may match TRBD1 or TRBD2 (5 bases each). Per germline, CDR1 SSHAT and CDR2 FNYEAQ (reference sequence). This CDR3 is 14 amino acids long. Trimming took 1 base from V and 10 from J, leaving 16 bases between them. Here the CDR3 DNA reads TGTGCCAGCAGCTTAGGGATGGGGACCCAGGTCCAGTACTTC. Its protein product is CASSLGMGTQVQYF.

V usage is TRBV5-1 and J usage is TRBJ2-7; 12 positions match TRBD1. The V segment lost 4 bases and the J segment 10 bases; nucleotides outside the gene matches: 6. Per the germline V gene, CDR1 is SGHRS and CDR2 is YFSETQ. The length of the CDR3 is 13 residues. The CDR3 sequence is CASSTGTGGSQYF. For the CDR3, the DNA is TGCGCCAGCAGCACCGGGACAGGGGGCTCACAGTACTTC.

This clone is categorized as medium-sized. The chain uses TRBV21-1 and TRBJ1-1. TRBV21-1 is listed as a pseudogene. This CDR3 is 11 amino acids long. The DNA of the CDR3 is TGTGCCACCCAAAAAAGAAGGGAGGGGCCCTTT. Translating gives CATQKRREGPF.

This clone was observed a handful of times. The CDR3 coding sequence is TGTGCCAGCAGCTTAGAGGTTGCGGGGGCAGAAGGCTACACCTTC. This gives the protein CASSLEVAGAEGYTF. The V and J genes are TRBV7-9 and TRBJ1-2; a weak D match, TRBD1 (6 bases). V was cut by 1 base and J by 8 bases, with 17 bases left in between. Germline lookup yields CDR1 SEHNR and CDR2 FQNEAQ (reference sequence). The CDR3 sequence is 15 residues long. Full variable domain (missing parts from reference TRBV7-9 and TRBJ1-2): DTGVSQNPRHKITKRGQNVTFRCDPISEHNRLYWYRQTLGQGPEFLTYFQNEAQLEKSRLLSDRFSAERPKGSFSTLEIQRTEQGDSAMYLCASSLEVAGAEGYTFGSGTRLTVV.

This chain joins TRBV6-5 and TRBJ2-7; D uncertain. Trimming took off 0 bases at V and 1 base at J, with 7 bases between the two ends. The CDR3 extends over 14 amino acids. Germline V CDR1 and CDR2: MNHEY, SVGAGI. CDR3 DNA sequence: TGTGCCAGCAGTTACTCGAGTTATTCCTACGAGCAGTACTTC. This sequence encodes CASSYSSYSYEQYF.

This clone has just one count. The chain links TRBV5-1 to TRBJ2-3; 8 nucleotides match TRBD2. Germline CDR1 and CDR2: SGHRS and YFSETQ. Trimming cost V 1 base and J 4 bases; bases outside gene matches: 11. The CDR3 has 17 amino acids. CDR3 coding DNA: TGCGCCAGCAGCTTGTTGGTTAGCGGGGCCGAGGCAGATACGCAGTATTTT. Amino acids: CASSLLVSGAEADTQYF.

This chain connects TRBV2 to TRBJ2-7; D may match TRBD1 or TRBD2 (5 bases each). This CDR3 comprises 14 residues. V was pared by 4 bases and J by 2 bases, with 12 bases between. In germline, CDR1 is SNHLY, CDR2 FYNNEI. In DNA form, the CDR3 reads TGTGCCAGCAGTGGTGTTGGGACCCCCTACGAGCAGTACTTC. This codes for CASSGVGTPYEQYF.

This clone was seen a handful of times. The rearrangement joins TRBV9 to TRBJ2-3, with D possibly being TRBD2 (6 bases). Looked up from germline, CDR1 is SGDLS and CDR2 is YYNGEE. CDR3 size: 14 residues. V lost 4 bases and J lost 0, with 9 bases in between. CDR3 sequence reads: CASSRGSSTDTQYF. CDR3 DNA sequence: TGTGCCAGCAGCCGGGGGTCTAGCACAGATACGCAGTATTTT.

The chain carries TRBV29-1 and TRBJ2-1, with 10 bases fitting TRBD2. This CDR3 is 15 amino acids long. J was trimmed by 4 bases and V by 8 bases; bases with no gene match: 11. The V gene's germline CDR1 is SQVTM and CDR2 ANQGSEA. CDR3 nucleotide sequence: TGCAGCTTGAACTTAGCGGGGGGACCATACAATGAGCAGTTCTTC. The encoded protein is CSLNLAGGPYNEQFF.

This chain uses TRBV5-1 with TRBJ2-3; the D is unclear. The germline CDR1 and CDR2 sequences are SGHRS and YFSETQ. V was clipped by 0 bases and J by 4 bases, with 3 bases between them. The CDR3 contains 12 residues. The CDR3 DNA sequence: TGCGCCAGCAGCTTGGGTGCAGATACGCAGTATTTT. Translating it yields CASSLGADTQYF.

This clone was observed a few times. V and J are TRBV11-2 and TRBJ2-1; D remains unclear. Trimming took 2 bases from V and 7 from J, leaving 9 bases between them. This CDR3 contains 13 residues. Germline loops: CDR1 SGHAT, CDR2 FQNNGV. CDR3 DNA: TGTGCCAGCAGCTTAAGCTTGGGGAATGAGCAGTTCTTC. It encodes CASSLSLGNEQFF.

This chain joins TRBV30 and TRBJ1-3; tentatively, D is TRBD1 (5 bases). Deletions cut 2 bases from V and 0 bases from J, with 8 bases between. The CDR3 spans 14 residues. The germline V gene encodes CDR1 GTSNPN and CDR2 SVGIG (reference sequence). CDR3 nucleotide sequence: TGTGCCTGGAGTCCGGGGCTCTCTGGAAACACCATATATTTT. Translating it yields CAWSPGLSGNTIYF. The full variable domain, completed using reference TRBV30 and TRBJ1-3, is SQTIHQWPATLVQPVGSPLSLECTVEGTSNPNLYWYRQAAGRGLQLLFYSVGIGQISSEVPQNLSASRPQDRQFILSSKKLLLSDSGFYLCAWSPGLSGNTIYFGEGSWLTVV.

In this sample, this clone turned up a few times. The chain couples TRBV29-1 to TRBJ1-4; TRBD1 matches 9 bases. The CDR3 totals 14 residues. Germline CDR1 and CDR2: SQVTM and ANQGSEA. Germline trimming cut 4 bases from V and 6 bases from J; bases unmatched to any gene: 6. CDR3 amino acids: CSVAKGTGYEKLFF. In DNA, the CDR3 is TGCAGCGTTGCCAAGGGGACAGGGTATGAAAAACTGTTTTTT. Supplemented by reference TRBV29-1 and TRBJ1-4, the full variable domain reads SAVISQKPSRDICQRGTSLTIQCQVDSQVTMMFWYRQQPGQSLTLIATANQGSEATYESGFVIDKFPISRPNLTFSTLTVSNMSPEDSSIYLCSVAKGTGYEKLFFGSGTQLSVL.

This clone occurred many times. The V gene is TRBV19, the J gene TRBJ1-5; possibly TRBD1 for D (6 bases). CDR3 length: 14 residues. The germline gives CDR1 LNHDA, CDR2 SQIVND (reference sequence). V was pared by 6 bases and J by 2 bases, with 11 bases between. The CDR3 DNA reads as TGTGCCAGTAGGCGGACAGATGGCAATCAGCCCCAGCATTTT. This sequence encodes CASRRTDGNQPQHF. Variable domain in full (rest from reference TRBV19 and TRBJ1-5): DGGITQSPKYLFRKEGQNVTLSCEQNLNHDAMYWYRQDPGQGLRLIYYSQIVNDFQKGDIAEGYSVSREKKESFPLTVTSAQKNPTAFYLCASRRTDGNQPQHFGDGTRLSIL.

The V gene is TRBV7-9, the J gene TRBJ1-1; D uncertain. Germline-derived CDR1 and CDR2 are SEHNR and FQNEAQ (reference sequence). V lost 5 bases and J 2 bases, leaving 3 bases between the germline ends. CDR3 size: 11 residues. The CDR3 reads CASSQNTEAFF. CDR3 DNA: TGTGCCAGCAGCCAAAACACTGAAGCTTTCTTT.

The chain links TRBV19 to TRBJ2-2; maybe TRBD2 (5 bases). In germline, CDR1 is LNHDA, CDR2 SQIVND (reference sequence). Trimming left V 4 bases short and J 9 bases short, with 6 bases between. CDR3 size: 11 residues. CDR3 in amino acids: CASSTGWELFF. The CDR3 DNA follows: TGTGCCAGTAGTACGGGATGGGAGCTGTTTTTT.

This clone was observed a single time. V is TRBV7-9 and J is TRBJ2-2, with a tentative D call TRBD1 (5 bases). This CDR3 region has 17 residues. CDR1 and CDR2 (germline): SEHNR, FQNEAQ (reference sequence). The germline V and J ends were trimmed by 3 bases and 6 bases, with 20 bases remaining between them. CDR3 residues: CASSFEREDTRPGELFF. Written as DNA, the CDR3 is TGTGCCAGCAGCTTTGAGCGTGAGGACACTCGCCCCGGGGAGCTGTTTTTT.

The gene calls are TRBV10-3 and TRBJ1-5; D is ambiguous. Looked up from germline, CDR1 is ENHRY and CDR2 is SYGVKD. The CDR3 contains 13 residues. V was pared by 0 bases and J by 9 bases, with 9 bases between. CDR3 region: CAISESEGWPQHF. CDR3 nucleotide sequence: TGTGCCATCAGTGAGTCGGAGGGCTGGCCCCAGCATTTT.

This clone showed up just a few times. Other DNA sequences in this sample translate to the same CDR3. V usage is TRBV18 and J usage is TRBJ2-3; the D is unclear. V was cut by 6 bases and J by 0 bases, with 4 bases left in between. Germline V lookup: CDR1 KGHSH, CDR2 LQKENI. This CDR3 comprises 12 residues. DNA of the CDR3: TGTGCCAGCTCGCCCAGCACAGATACGCAGTATTTT. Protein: CASSPSTDTQYF. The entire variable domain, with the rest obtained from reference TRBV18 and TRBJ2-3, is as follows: NAGVMQNPRHLVRRRGQEARLRCSPMKGHSHVYWYRQLPEEGLKFMVYLQKENIIDESGMPKERFSAEFPKEGPSILRIQQVVRGDSAAYFCASSPSTDTQYFGPGTRLTVL.

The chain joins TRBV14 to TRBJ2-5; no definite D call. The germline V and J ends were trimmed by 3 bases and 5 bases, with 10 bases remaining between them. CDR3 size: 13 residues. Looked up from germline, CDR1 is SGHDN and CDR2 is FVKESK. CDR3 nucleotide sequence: TGTGCCAGCAGCCATCGTCGGTATGAGACCCAGTACTTC. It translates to CASSHRRYETQYF.

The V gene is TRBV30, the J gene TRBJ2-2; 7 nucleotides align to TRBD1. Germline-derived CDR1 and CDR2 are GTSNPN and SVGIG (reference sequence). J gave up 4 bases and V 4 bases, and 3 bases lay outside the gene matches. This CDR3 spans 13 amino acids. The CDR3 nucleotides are TGTGCCTGGATTAGGGGGCGCACCGGGGAGCTGTTTTTT. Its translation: CAWIRGRTGELFF.

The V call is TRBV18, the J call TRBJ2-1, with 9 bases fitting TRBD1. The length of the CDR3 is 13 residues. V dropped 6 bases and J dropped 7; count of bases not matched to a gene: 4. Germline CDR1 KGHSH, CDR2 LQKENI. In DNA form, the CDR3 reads TGTGCCAGCTCGCTAGGGACAGGGAATGAGCAGTTCTTC. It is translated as CASSLGTGNEQFF.

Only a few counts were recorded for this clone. CDR3 region: CASSHRHSGNTIYF. The CDR3 nucleotides are TGTGCCAGCAGTCATAGGCACTCTGGAAACACCATATATTTT. The genes are TRBV28 and TRBJ1-3; unclear D gene. The CDR3 runs 14 residues. Per the germline V gene, CDR1 is MDHEN and CDR2 is SYDVKM. Trimming pared 5 bases from V and 0 bases from J, leaving 8 bases between.

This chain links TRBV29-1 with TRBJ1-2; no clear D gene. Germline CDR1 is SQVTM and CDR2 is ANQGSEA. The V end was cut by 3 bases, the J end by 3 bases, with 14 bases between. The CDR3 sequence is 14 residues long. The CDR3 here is CSVDWAGEDYGYTF. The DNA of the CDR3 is TGCAGCGTTGATTGGGCAGGCGAAGACTATGGCTACACCTTC.

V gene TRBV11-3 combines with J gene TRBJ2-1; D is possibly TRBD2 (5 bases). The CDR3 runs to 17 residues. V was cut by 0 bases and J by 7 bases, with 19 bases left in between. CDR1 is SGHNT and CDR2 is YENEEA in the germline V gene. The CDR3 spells CASSLEVWGVASNEQFF. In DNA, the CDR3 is TGTGCCAGCAGCTTAGAAGTCTGGGGAGTAGCGTCAAATGAGCAGTTCTTC.

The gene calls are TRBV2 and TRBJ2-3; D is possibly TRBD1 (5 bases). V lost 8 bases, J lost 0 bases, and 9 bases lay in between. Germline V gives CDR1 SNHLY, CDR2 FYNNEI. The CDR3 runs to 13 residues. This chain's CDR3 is CASHRQSTDTQYF. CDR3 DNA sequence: TGTGCCAGCCACCGACAGAGCACAGATACGCAGTATTTT.

The CDR3 DNA follows: TGTGCCAGCAGCCAGGGACAGGGGACCTACGAGCAGTACTTC. Translation gives CASSQGQGTYEQYF. The rearrangement uses TRBV7-2 and TRBJ2-7; 10 bases align to TRBD1. The length of the CDR3 is 14 residues. The trim removed 5 bases at V and 2 bases at J, leaving 3 bases unmatched. The germline V gene encodes CDR1 SGHTA and CDR2 FQGNSA.

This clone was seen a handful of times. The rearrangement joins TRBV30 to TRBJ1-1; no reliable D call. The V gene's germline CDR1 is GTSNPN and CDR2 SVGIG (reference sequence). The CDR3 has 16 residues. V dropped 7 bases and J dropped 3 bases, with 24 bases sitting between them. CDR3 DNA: TGTGCCTCTTTTACCCCGGGGAGGTTGAAGGACACTGAAGCTTTCTTT. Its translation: CASFTPGRLKDTEAFF.

CDR3 nucleotide sequence: TGTGCCAGCAGCCTAGGCGACACCAACCAAGAGACCCAGTACTTC. It encodes CASSLGDTNQETQYF. This chain connects TRBV7-2 to TRBJ2-5; D gene uncertain. The germline gives CDR1 SGHTA, CDR2 FQGNSA. The V and J ends lost 5 bases and 0 bases respectively, with 13 bases between them. CDR3 length: 15 residues.

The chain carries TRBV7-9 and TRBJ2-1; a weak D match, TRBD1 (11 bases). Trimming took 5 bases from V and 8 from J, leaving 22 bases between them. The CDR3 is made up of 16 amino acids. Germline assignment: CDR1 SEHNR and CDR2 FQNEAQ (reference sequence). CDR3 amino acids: CASSTSGTGGRDEQFF. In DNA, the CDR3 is TGTGCCAGCAGCACTAGCGGGACAGGGGGACGAGATGAGCAGTTCTTC.